The clone carrying this TCR beta chain was observed many times. This entry is derived from a study of response to subunit inactivated influenza vaccine. TCRdb reprocessed the RT-PCR reads with MiXCR, giving one entry per CDR3 protein. The sample has more than 500,000 distinct CDR3 sequences; roughly 10% are singletons. V lost 0 bases to trimming and J lost 5 bases; unmatched junction nucleotides: 10. CDR3 size: 17 residues. Germline values: CDR1 SGDLS, CDR2 YYNGEE. This sample was shared with a second study, whose subject was T cells expressing NK-cell markers. That work contributes: The cDNA for TCR beta came from 5'RACE template switching with UMIs. In sorted CD3+CD56+NKG2C+, CD3+CD56+NKG2C- and CD3+CD56-NKG2C+ T cells, TCR beta repertoires were obtained.

The genes are TRBV9 and TRBJ2-2, with 7 bases fitting TRBD2. The source was PBMCs from blood, collected on the day of vaccination. The receptor was derived from a man between 45 and 60 years old who received an inactivated influenza vaccine. CDR3 nucleotide sequence: TGTGCCAGCAGCGTAGCTCTACTAGCGATTTCTACCGGGGAGCTGTTTTTT. Protein sequence: CASSVALLAISTGELFF.